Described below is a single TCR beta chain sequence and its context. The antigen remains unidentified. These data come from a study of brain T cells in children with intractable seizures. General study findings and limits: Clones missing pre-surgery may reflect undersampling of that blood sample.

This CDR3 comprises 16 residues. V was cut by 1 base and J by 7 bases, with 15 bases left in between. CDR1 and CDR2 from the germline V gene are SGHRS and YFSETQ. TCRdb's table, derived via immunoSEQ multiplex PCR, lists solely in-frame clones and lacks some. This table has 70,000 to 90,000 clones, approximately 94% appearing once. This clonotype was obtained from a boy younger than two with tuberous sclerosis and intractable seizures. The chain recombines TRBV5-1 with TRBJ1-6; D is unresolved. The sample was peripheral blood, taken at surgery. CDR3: CASSLIVRFGNSPLHF. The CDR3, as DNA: TGCGCCAGCAGCTTGATCGTCCGGTTTGGCAATTCACCCCTCCACTTT.